A single T cell receptor beta chain is shown here with its context. Time point denoted: persistent/refractory GD, antithyroid drugs over 5 years with positive TRAb. RNA extracted from PBMCs served as the sequencing template. An endocrinology department in Xi'an, China, supplied the patients. TCR beta libraries were built with iRepertoire HTBI primers and Arm-PCR of CDR3 regions. From the multiplex PCR reads, TCRdb called clonotypes with MiXCR, one entry per CDR3 protein. The sample carries 400,000 to 600,000 distinct CDR3 sequences, 20% to 25% recorded once. CDR1 and CDR2 (germline): LNHDA, SQIVND (reference sequence). The J segment lost 0 bases and the V segment lost 2 bases, leaving 12 bases of the junction unmatched. CDR3 length: 18 residues. The data were obtained in a study of regulatory T cells in long-lasting Graves disease. As for the study in general: Persistent Graves' disease required over 5 years of antithyroid drugs and positive TSH receptor antibodies.

The source of this sequence is a female donor with Graves disease. The sample consisted of peripheral blood mononuclear cells (PBMCs), taken when the disease was refractory, from a patient treated with antithyroid drugs. This sequence joins TRBV19 and TRBJ1-1; 7 positions match TRBD1. CDR3: CASSIWGQKGAMNTEAFF. CDR3 coding DNA: TGTGCCAGTAGTATATGGGGACAGAAGGGAGCTATGAACACTGAAGCTTTCTTT.